This T cell receptor beta chain was observed in a study of CD8 T cells in ankylosing spondylitis. The study's findings and limits: Clones linked to disease were reported to show significant enrichment in matched ankylosing spondylitis synovial fluid.

In this sample, this clonotype turned up once. Its cognate antigen is unknown. The CDR3 is 16 residues long. Trimming took 0 bases from V and 1 from J, leaving 12 bases between them. CDR1 and CDR2 (germline): GTSNPN, SVGIG (reference sequence). A single record per CDR3 protein comes from TCRdb applying MiXCR to the 5' RACE reads. The sample carries under 130,000 distinct CDR3 sequences, less than 25% recorded once. This TCR was sampled from a male donor with ankylosing spondylitis. Sample: synovial fluid, either unsorted or a sorted T cell fraction (not recorded which). The chain joins TRBV30 to TRBJ2-2, with D unresolved. CDR3: CAWSVLIQRNTGELFF. DNA for the CDR3: TGTGCCTGGAGTGTATTGATACAGCGGAACACCGGGGAGCTGTTTTTT.